The source of this TCR beta chain is a study of shared clonotypes between healthy human individuals. Profiled with immunoSEQ multiplex PCR; TCRdb holds only in-frame clones, not every one. The data contain around 640,000 clones, 95% to 97% of them seen just once; the ten biggest clones take up less than 0.12%. The CDR3 totals 16 residues. The V gene's germline CDR1 is SGDLS and CDR2 YYNGEE. The V end lost 3 bases, the J end lost 1 base, and 16 bases lay between the germline ends. As defined, naive CD8 cells were CD45RO-negative and positively selected for CCR7, with terminally differentiated effector memory CD45RA+ cells excluded.

Sequenced input: naive CD8+ T cells sorted from blood. The chain joins TRBV9 to TRBJ1-1, with D maybe TRBD1 (5 bases). The TCR was taken from a woman in her twenties or thirties in good health. The CDR3 sequence is CASSAPTMGENTEAFF. The CDR3 coding sequence is TGTGCCAGCAGCGCCCCCACGATGGGGGAGAACACTGAAGCTTTCTTT.